This T cell receptor (beta chain) was identified in a study of T cell changes during pregnancy in multiple sclerosis. This clone has only one observation. TCRdb's table, derived via immunoSEQ multiplex PCR, lists solely in-frame clones and lacks some. The data hold fewer than 85,000 clones, with about 91% observed a single time. Trimming took off 0 bases at V and 8 bases at J, with 19 bases between the two ends. CDR3 length: 16 residues. Germline V CDR1 and CDR2: ENHRY, SYGVKD. The clonotype comes from a female donor with multiple sclerosis, enrolled in a pregnancy study. This chain uses TRBV10-3 with TRBJ1-1; D might be TRBD1 (6 bases). The sample was peripheral blood, taken before pregnancy. The CDR3 loop is CAISESSWGTRVEAFF. CDR3 sequence (DNA): TGTGCCATCAGTGAGTCGAGTTGGGGGACAAGAGTAGAAGCTTTCTTT.